The 23 T cell receptor beta chains listed next were all sequenced from one sample in a study of T cells in Graves' hyperthyroidism and ophthalmopathy. The TCR beta CDR3 regions underwent amplification using RNA transcripts as the source. First-round RT-PCR of the TCR CDR3 relied on the HTBI primer set. TCRdb recomputed calls from the multiplex PCR reads with MiXCR, one row per CDR3 protein. Of more than 100,000 distinct CDR3 sequences listed, 47% are singletons. What was sequenced was blood. All receptors derive from a man in his forties with Graves' hyperthyroidism.

At least ten counts were recorded for this clonotype. The CDR3 DNA reads as TGTGCCAGCAGCGTTTACAGGGGGCTGACCGGGGAGCTGTTTTTT. It is translated as CASSVYRGLTGELFF. The chain recombines TRBV9 with TRBJ2-2; 9 nucleotides match TRBD1. V dropped 2 bases and J dropped 5; count of bases not matched to a gene: 4. Per the germline V gene, CDR1 is SGDLS and CDR2 is YYNGEE. This CDR3 comprises 15 residues.

The V and J genes are TRBV20-1 and TRBJ2-5; 7 bases agree with TRBD2. The CDR3 covers 14 residues. Germline V gene sequence: CDR1 DFQATT, CDR2 SNEGSKA (reference sequence). After removal of 3 bases from V and 3 bases from J, the junction contained 7 bases not matched to a gene. CDR3 region: CSARGVAGEETQYF. Written as DNA, the CDR3 is TGCAGTGCTAGGGGGGTCGCGGGAGAAGAGACCCAGTACTTC.

V usage is TRBV30 and J usage is TRBJ2-2; D is uncertain. V lost 1 base, J lost 3 bases, and 6 bases lay in between. The germline gives CDR1 GTSNPN, CDR2 SVGIG (reference sequence). This CDR3 comprises 13 residues. CDR3 DNA sequence: TGTGCCTGGAGTGCAGGCTACACCGGGGAGCTGTTTTTT. Protein: CAWSAGYTGELFF.

This clonotype has a handful of counts. A much more abundant neighbour one base away suggests this may be a read error. This chain links TRBV6-6 with TRBJ2-5, with D hard to call. The germline V gene encodes CDR1 MNHNY and CDR2 SVGAGI (reference sequence). CDR3 length: 15 residues. V was shortened by 5 bases and J by 1 base, with 14 bases between the two germline ends. CDR3: CASSQGRYPQETQYF. For the CDR3, the DNA is TGTGCCAGCAGTCAAGGACGGTACCCCCAAGAGACCCAGTACTTC.

This clonotype appeared a single time. The gene calls are TRBV6-5 and TRBJ1-2; D is unresolved. The V end was cut by 6 bases, the J end by 0 bases, with 11 bases between. Germline CDR1 is MNHEY and CDR2 is SVGAGI. The CDR3 has 14 residues. As DNA, the CDR3 is TGTGCCAGCAGGGGAGCTGAAACTAACTATGGCTACACCTTC. It codes for CASRGAETNYGYTF.

This clonotype showed up many times. J is TRBJ1-1 and V is TRBV20-1; D ambiguous. Looked up from germline, CDR1 is DFQATT and CDR2 is SNEGSKA (reference sequence). This CDR3 spans 13 amino acids. V shed 5 bases and J shed 5 bases, with 15 bases lying between them. As DNA, the CDR3 is TGCAGTGCTTCGACCCCGGGTGTTACTGAAGCTTTCTTT. It translates to CSASTPGVTEAFF.

With respect to this clonotype: This is likely a read error, given that the CDR3 carries no conserved phenylalanine or tryptophan at its end. The V call is TRBV7-9, the J call TRBJ1-1; tentative D call: TRBD1 (5 bases). The germline V gene has CDR1 SEHNR and CDR2 FQNEAQ (reference sequence). V was clipped by 5 bases and J by 8 bases, with 18 bases between them. CDR3 length: 14 amino acids. The CDR3, as DNA: TGTGCCAGCAGCCAAAGGGGACGGGAGACGGAAGCTTTCTCT. It is translated as CASSQRGRETEAFS.

This rearrangement joins TRBV6-6 to TRBJ1-4; D gene unclear. Germline CDR1 reads MNHNY; CDR2 reads SVGAGI (reference sequence). CDR3 length: 15 amino acids. Trimming shortened V by 4 bases and J by 7 bases, and 16 bases separated the two germline ends. CDR3 region: CASSLFNGLSEKLFF. CDR3 in DNA: TGTGCCAGCAGTTTATTTAACGGGCTGAGTGAAAAACTGTTTTTT.

This clonotype has at least ten counts. The chain employs TRBV6-1 and TRBJ1-1; perhaps TRBD1 as D (5 bases). The CDR3 sequence is 13 residues long. Germline loops: CDR1 MNHNS, CDR2 SASEGT. Trimming stripped 5 bases from V and 7 bases from J, with 14 bases between. The CDR3 coding sequence is TGTGCCAGCAGTAGAAGAACAGGAGATGAAGCTTTCTTT. It yields the protein CASSRRTGDEAFF.

The rearrangement joins TRBV2 to TRBJ1-5, with 7 bases identical to TRBD1. With V trimmed by 6 bases and J by 4 bases, 3 bases remained unmatched. CDR3 length equals 13 residues. Germline V CDR1 and CDR2: SNHLY, FYNNEI. This CDR3 is CASRRDSNQPQHF. The CDR3 nucleotides read TGTGCCAGCAGGAGGGACAGTAATCAGCCCCAGCATTTT. The full variable domain, completed using reference TRBV2 and TRBJ1-5, is EPEVTQTPSHQVTQMGQEVILRCVPISNHLYFYWYRQILGQKVEFLVSFYNNEISEKSEIFDDQFSVERPDGSNFTLKIRSTKLEDSAMYFCASRRDSNQPQHFGDGTRLSIL.

The chain links TRBV19 to TRBJ2-1; 10 bases line up with TRBD1. The junction had 6 bases not matched to a gene; V was cut back by 6 bases and J by 4 bases. The germline CDR1 and CDR2 sequences are LNHDA and SQIVND (reference sequence). The CDR3 runs 15 residues. This CDR3 reads CASSTGTGVYNEQFF. DNA for the CDR3: TGTGCCAGTAGCACCGGGACAGGGGTATACAATGAGCAGTTCTTC.

This clonotype has a count of ten or more. V gene TRBV7-9 combines with J gene TRBJ2-7; D may be TRBD2 (7 bases). The germline V gene encodes CDR1 SEHNR and CDR2 FQNEAQ (reference sequence). Between the trimmed V and J ends, which lost 4 bases and 7 bases, there was a span of 14 bases. CDR3 length: 13 amino acids. The CDR3 sequence: CASSSRGGGEQYF. The DNA of the CDR3 is TGTGCCAGCAGCTCAAGGGGGGGAGGGGAGCAGTACTTC.

The chain links TRBV10-3 to TRBJ2-5; 14 positions match TRBD2. V dropped 6 bases and J dropped 5; count of bases not matched to a gene: 2. The CDR3 has 14 amino acids. CDR1 is ENHRY, CDR2 SYGVKD, per germline. CDR3 nucleotides: TGTGCCATCAGGACTAGCGGGGGGGGGGAGACCCAGTACTTC. Its translation: CAIRTSGGGETQYF.

This clonotype has a handful of counts. The chain employs TRBV6-5 and TRBJ2-5, with D unresolved. V was pared by 0 bases and J by 9 bases, with 23 bases between. This CDR3 is 17 amino acids long. Germline V gene lookup returns CDR1 MNHEY and CDR2 SVGAGI. DNA for the CDR3: TGTGCCAGCAGTTACTCGAACAGACCCGAAAGTAAAAAGGCCCAGTACTTC. It is translated as CASSYSNRPESKKAQYF.

The V and J genes are TRBV7-2 and TRBJ2-2; 7 positions match TRBD1. Germline assignment: CDR1 SGHTA and CDR2 FQGNSA. The CDR3 has 17 amino acids. V shed 10 bases and J 0 bases; nucleotides not matched to a gene: 14. CDR3 bases: TGTGCCACCAGACGGGACAGTCGTTTTACGAACACCGGGGAGCTGTTTTTT. This sequence encodes CATRRDSRFTNTGELFF.

The rearrangement uses TRBV20-1 and TRBJ1-4; TRBD1 agrees at 9 bases. Trimming took 3 bases from V and 13 from J; bases not matched to a gene: 3. In germline, CDR1 is DFQATT, CDR2 SNEGSKA (reference sequence). The CDR3 has 11 residues. CDR3 protein: CSASPGQGLFF. Here the CDR3 DNA reads TGCAGTGCTAGTCCGGGACAGGGACTGTTTTTT.

V and J are TRBV5-4 and TRBJ1-1; 7 bases agree with TRBD1. V trimming: 3 bases; J trimming: 1 base; junction bases outside the gene matches: 12. CDR1 SGHNT and CDR2 YYREEE come from the germline V gene (reference sequence). The CDR3 has 17 amino acids. Here the CDR3 reads CASSSSREGGPNTEAFF. CDR3 nucleotides: TGTGCCAGCAGCTCGTCCAGGGAAGGGGGCCCGAACACTGAAGCTTTCTTT.

With regard to this clonotype: Sequence at one end of the junction differs from germline and may be a read error. This sequence joins TRBV20-1 and TRBJ1-4; D remains unclear. Germline lookup yields CDR1 DFQATT and CDR2 SNEGSKA (reference sequence). The CDR3 has 14 residues. The CDR3: CSARTAAENEELFF. CDR3 in DNA: TGCAGTGCAAGGACGGCAGCTGAAAATGAAGAACTGTTTTTT.

Concerning this clonotype itself: The junction departs from germline at one end; a sequencing error may be responsible. The chain links TRBV27 to TRBJ1-1; D uncertain. This CDR3 has 14 residues. Germline V gene lookup returns CDR1 MNHEY and CDR2 SMNVEV (reference sequence). Here the CDR3 DNA reads TGTGCCAGCGCCCTGACCCTAGGGAGCACGGAAGCGTTCTTT. It specifies CASALTLGSTEAFF.

This clonotype was seen repeatedly, ten times or more. The rearrangement links TRBV7-9 to TRBJ2-1, with D tentatively TRBD2 (6 bases). The CDR3 runs 17 residues. Germline V gives CDR1 SEHNR, CDR2 FQNEAQ (reference sequence). Trimming removed 5 bases from V and 7 bases from J, with 24 bases in between. The CDR3 sequence is CASSLLVVSGGKNEQFF. CDR3 in DNA: TGTGCCAGCAGCCTCCTCGTGGTTAGCGGAGGAAAGAATGAGCAGTTCTTC.

The genes are TRBV3-1 and TRBJ1-2, with TRBD1 matching 7 bases. Germline V gives CDR1 LGHDT, CDR2 YNNKEL (reference sequence). The length of the CDR3 is 16 residues. Trimming at V came to 0 bases and at J to 6 bases, leaving 10 bases not matched to a gene. CDR3 nucleotides: TGTGCCAGCAGCCAAGAGGTGGTGGGGACAGTCCATGGCTACACCTTC. Translated, it gives CASSQEVVGTVHGYTF.

This clonotype came up many times. V gene TRBV29-1 combines with J gene TRBJ2-7; D is tentatively TRBD1 or TRBD2 (5 bases each). The J call is uncertain, as TRBJ2-1 better fits the DNA end. Germline loops: CDR1 SQVTM, CDR2 ANQGSEA. The CDR3 loop spans 14 amino acids. The DNA of the CDR3 is TGCAGCGTATCCGGGACCGCTGATTACTACGAGCAGTTCTTC. Translating gives CSVSGTADYYEQFF.

The chain carries TRBV6-1 and TRBJ1-1; D possibly corresponds to TRBD1 (5 bases). The germline gives CDR1 MNHNS, CDR2 SASEGT. This CDR3 region has 15 residues. Trimming left V 5 bases short and J 5 bases short, with 18 bases between. The CDR3 coding sequence is TGTGCCAGCAGTCCTGCGGGGGTATTAGATACTGAAGCTTTCTTT. Translating gives CASSPAGVLDTEAFF.